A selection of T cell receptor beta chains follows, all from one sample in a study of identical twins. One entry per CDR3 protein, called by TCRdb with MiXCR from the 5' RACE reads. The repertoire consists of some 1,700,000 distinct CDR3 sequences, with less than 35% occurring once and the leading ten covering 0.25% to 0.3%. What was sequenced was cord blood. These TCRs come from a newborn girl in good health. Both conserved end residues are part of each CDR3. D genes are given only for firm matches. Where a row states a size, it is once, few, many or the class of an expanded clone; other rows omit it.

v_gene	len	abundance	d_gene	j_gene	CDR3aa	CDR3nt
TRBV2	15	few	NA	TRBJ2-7	CASSESYGVSYEQYF	TGTGCCAGCAGTGAAAGTTACGGGGTTTCCTACGAGCAGTACTTC
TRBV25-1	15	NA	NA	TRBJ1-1	CASSESTGTYTEAFF	TGTGCCAGCAGTGAATCCACAGGGACGTACACTGAAGCTTTCTTT
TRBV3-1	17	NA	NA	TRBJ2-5	CASSQGGTRLADNEQYF	TGTGCCAGCAGCCAAGGCGGAACTCGGCTAGCCGACAATGAGCAGTACTTC
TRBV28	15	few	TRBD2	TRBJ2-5	CASRRLAAYQETQYF	TGTGCCAGCAGACGACTAGCCGCTTACCAAGAGACCCAGTACTTC
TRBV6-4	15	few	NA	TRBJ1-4	CASSDSGGANEKLFF	TGTGCCAGCAGTGACTCGGGGGGGGCTAATGAAAAACTGTTTTTT
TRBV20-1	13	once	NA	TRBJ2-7	CSASSRLAYEQYF	TGCAGTGCTAGTTCGCGGCTAGCGTACGAGCAGTACTTC
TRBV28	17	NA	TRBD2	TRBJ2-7	CASSSVPGLAGAYEQYF	TGTGCCAGCAGTTCAGTCCCGGGACTAGCGGGAGCCTACGAGCAGTACTTC
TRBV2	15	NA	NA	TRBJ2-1	CASRTLPPSYNEQFF	TGTGCCAGCAGGACTCTTCCTCCATCCTACAATGAGCAGTTCTTC
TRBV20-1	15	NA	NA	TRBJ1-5	CSASRYRVGNQPQHF	TGCAGTGCTAGTAGGTACAGGGTCGGCAATCAGCCCCAGCATTTT
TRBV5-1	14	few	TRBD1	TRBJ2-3	CASSQGQSTDTQYF	TGCGCCAGCAGCCAGGGACAGAGCACAGATACGCAGTATTTT
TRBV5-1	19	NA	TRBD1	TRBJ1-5	CASSLKDRVRLNSNQPQHF	TGCGCCAGCAGCTTGAAGGACAGGGTTAGGCTCAATAGCAATCAGCCCCAGCATTTT
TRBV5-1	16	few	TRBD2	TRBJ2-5	CASSLDGSGGAQTQYF	TGCGCCAGCAGCTTGGATGGTAGCGGGGGGGCGCAGACCCAGTACTTC
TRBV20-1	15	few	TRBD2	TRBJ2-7	CSARPFSGGAYEQYF	TGCAGTGCCCGACCGTTTAGCGGGGGGGCCTACGAGCAGTACTTC
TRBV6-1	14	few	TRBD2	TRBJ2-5	CATTSGLIGETQYF	TGTGCCACCACTAGCGGCCTAATAGGAGAGACCCAGTACTTC
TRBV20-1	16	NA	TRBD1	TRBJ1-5	CSARDPGGFSNQPQHF	TGCAGTGCTAGAGACCCAGGGGGCTTCAGCAATCAGCCCCAGCATTTT
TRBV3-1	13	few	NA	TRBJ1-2	CASSRGGVYGYTF	TGTGCCAGCAGCCGTGGCGGGGTCTATGGCTACACCTTC
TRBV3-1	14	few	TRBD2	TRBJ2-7	CASSQDLAGLEQYF	TGTGCCAGCAGCCAAGATCTAGCGGGCTTGGAGCAGTACTTC
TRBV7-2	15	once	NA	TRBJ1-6	CASCPRSSYNSPLHF	TGTGCCAGCTGCCCCAGAAGCTCCTATAATTCACCCCTCCACTTT
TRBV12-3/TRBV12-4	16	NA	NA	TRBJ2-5	CASSPETGPSDETQYF	TGTGCCAGCAGTCCCGAAACCGGGCCGTCCGACGAGACCCAGTACTTC
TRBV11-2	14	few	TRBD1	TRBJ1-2	CASSSLGTGDGYTF	TGTGCCAGCAGCTCTTTGGGAACAGGGGATGGCTACACCTTC
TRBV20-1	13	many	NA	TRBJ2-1	CSARDRTVNEQFF	TGCAGTGCTAGAGATCGGACAGTCAATGAGCAGTTCTTC
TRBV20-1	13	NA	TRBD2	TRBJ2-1	CSARRGLGDEQFF	TGCAGTGCTAGGAGGGGACTAGGGGATGAGCAGTTCTTC
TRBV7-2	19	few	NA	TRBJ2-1	CASSFTGTRRTTRDNEQFF	TGTGCCAGCAGCTTCACCGGGACAAGGAGGACCACTCGAGACAATGAGCAGTTCTTC
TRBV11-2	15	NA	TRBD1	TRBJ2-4	CASSQQGTFLNIQYF	TGTGCCAGCAGCCAACAGGGGACCTTCCTAAACATTCAGTACTTC